The entry below gives a single T cell receptor beta chain sequence along with its context. Its specific antigen is unknown. Qualities for individual bases were not recorded, and no much larger clone is one base off. The data were taken from a study of T cell clonotyping in hematopoietic cell transplantation (dated by TCRdb to the early 2020s). Regarding the study in general: A total of fewer than 150 blood samples were gathered in the study from 30 to 40 consecutive transplant recipients along with their related donors. Recruitment of patients ran from 2015 to early 2017, and follow-up continued until September 2020 or until death. Overall study results and their limits: The sample size was limited, and CD4 and CD8 repertoire contributions could not be separated because cells were not sorted. A decrease in recipient TCR diversity was observed after transplant, and a progressive increase in pathologically expanded clonotypes was seen from day 30 to day 180. Recipient repertoires showed only a small fraction of overlap with donor repertoires, and over 95% appeared de novo at the given depth. Donor and pretransplant recipient Inverse Simpson Index values predicted broader posttransplant TCR repertoire diversity.

The immunoSEQ assay, a bias-controlled multiplex PCR using V- and J-specific primers, was used to amplify TCR beta CDR3 regions from genomic DNA. In a second PCR step, the CDR3 amplicons were tagged with a proprietary barcode plus Illumina adapter sequences. An Illumina MiSeq instrument was used to sequence the CDR3 libraries. In the original analysis: Export and quality control were handled in immunoSEQ Analyzer 3.0, while downstream analyses relied on R Bioconductor and Immunarch. Only productive rearrangements within the normalized downsampled data set were used in the calculation of repertoire metrics. Pathologically expanded clonotypes were defined as those larger than 5 templates in the normalized cohort. The Inverse Simpson Index was used to measure repertoire diversity. CMV-specificity analyses were carried out on the non-normalized data set to capture all clonotypes. Not all clones reach the TCRdb copy of this immuneACCESS table, which keeps in-frame sequences only. Checked studies attribute under half of the gap to unresolved V genes and leave the rest unexplained. V and J calls plus clone size are reproduced from that table; the DNA served to infer D and trimming. The table for this sample lists 25,000 to 35,000 clones; under 97% of them were counted only once. Of the sample, over 1.2% is held by the ten largest clones.

Related transplant donors provided blood samples for TCR beta sequencing. Nuclei Lysis Solution was used to extract genomic DNA from fresh or cryopreserved unfractionated peripheral blood mononuclear cells. From V the trimming removes 4 bases and from J it removes 4 bases, while the gene matches leave 8 bases of the junction unaccounted for. CDR1 GTSNPN and CDR2 SVGIG were looked up in the germline V gene (reference sequence). The CDR3 has 15 amino acids, counting the end cysteine and phenylalanine. The sequence is cut down to CDR3 DNA, 45 bases in frame from base 1. This sequence was found in a man aged 45-60 years in good health. Some clones in this sample may be carry-over from other donors' samples. The sample comprised peripheral blood mononuclear cells. Recombination joined TRBV30 with TRBJ1-3; TRBD1 aligns with 9 central bases. In nucleotides, the sequence is TGTGCCTGGAATCTTAACAGGGGGCCCGGAAACACCATATATTTT. Its translation is CAWNLNRGPGNTIYF.